This T cell receptor beta chain was recorded in a study of spatial heterogeneity in lung cancer (dated by TCRdb to about 2019). General notes on the study: More beta-chain than alpha-chain transcripts were consistently detected, likely reflecting higher beta-chain transcript abundance. In the raw uncorrected reads, each unique combination of TCR and UMI appeared more than ten times on average. Nonsynonymous mutation counts, determined by whole-exome sequencing of tumor tissue, were related to features of the TCR repertoire. TCR alpha and beta repertoires were quantitatively compared across multiple tumor regions, matched nontumor lung and blood in non-small cell lung cancer. Both alpha and beta chains were TCR-sequenced in samples taken at surgery, namely 220 tumor regions, 62 to 70 matched nontumor lung samples and 50 to 60 PBMC samples.

There are many counts of this clonotype. Its antigen specificity is not known. The sample holds no much larger clone one base away, and base qualities are not on file. The germline V gene supplies CDR1 SGHVS and CDR2 FQNEAQ. V loses 5 bases of germline sequence and J loses 3 bases, and the interval between the two ends is 8 bases. The CDR3 holds 12 amino acids from the cysteine to the phenylalanine. Only the CDR3 region is kept as DNA, spanning 36 bases read in frame from base 1. In the paper's terms, the time point label means: sample taken at primary tumor resection. Samples were obtained from 72 patients with early-stage, untreated non-small cell lung cancer from the lung TRACERx cohort. Whole RNA extracted from tumor and nontumor lung tissue, or from cryopreserved PBMC samples, was used for TCR sequencing without cell sorting. Only patients with enough RNA available from two or more tumor regions were chosen for TCR sequencing.

What the study reported, not specific to this receptor: Ubiquitous expanded tumor TCRs were detected in blood more often at tumor resection than at routine follow-up. Additional single-cell paired TCR alpha and beta sequencing was considered necessary to confirm, at a functional level, the hypothesis that regional TCRs recognize regional mutations.

Libraries were prepared through 5' RACE. Reads for this sample came from a NextSeq 500. In the TCR library protocol, a unique molecular identifier was attached to each TCR cDNA molecule so that PCR and sequencing errors could be corrected. Under the source paper's analysis protocol: Decombinator tools were used for TCR identification, UMI-based error correction and CDR3 extraction. TCRs above a frequency of 2 per 1,000, corresponding to the top 1% of the tumor frequency distribution, were defined as expanded. Rényi diversity was computed with the R vegan package after subsampling each repertoire 100 times to 5,000 TCRs. To build CDR3 similarity networks, amino acid triplet string-kernel similarity was used, and CDR3s were connected when their pairwise similarity was above 0.82. In-frame beta chains were kept once TCRdb had trimmed the public reads at Q25 with fastp and called clones with MiXCR. Each CDR3 protein gets just one entry, which takes the most common genes and DNA from the rows behind it. These V and J calls originate from TCRdb's pipeline instead of the authors' own analysis. The sample table holds tens of thousands of distinct CDR3 sequences, of which about 5.9% were seen once. The ten top clones hold roughly 14% of the sample.

Here the chain combines TRBV7-8 and TRBJ2-7; no D gene is confidently identified. The sequencing here drew on PBMCs, taken at surgery. The receptor's source is a female donor with early-stage non-small cell lung cancer. Read as DNA, the sequence is TGTGCCAGCAGCCGTCTTGGCTACGAGCAGTACTTC. Its translation reads: CASSRLGYEQYF.